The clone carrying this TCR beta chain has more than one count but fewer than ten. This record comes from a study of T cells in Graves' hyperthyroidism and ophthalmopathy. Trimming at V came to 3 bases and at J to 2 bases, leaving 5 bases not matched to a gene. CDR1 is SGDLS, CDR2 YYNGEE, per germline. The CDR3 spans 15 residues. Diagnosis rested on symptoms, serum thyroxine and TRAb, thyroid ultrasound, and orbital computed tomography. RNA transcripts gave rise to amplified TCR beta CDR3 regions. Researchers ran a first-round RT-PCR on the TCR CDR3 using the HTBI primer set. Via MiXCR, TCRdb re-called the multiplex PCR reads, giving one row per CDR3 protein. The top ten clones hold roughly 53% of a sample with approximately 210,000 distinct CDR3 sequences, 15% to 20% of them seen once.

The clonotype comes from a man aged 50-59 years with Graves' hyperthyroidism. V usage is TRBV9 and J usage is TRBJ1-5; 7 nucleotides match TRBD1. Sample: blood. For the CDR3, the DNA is TGTGCCAGCAGCGAGGGAGGACAGGGCAATCAGCCCCAGCATTTT. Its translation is CASSEGGQGNQPQHF. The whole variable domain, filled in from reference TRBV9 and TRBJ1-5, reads DSGVTQTPKHLITATGQRVTLRCSPRSGDLSVYWYQQSLDQGLQFLIQYYNGEERAKGNILERFSAQQFPDLHSELNLSSLELGDSALYFCASSEGGQGNQPQHFGDGTRLSIL.